The subject of this entry is one T cell receptor (beta chain). Its cognate antigen is unknown. Investigators performed immunoSEQ version v3.0 at survey level. Per-sample targets for sequencing were about 35,000-50,000 T-cell genomes. Only in-frame clones appear in the TCRdb table, and some are missing; sequencing was by immunoSEQ multiplex PCR. Of about 33,000 clones listed, over 65% are singletons. The cryopreserved samples used held roughly 0.9-11 million PBMC prior to extraction of DNA. This entry is derived from a study of long-term antiretroviral therapy in people with HIV. Whole-study findings and limits: Controls had broader CDR3 length ranges than HIV repertoires did.

Trimming pared 0 bases from V and 3 bases from J, leaving 3 bases between. The germline V gene encodes CDR1 SGHDT and CDR2 YYEEEE. CDR3 size: 12 residues. The sequence was obtained from a woman aged 50 to 65 with HIV. The chain couples TRBV5-6 to TRBJ1-2; D remains ambiguous. Sequenced here: unsorted PBMCs, sampled 2 years after starting antiretroviral therapy. In DNA, the CDR3 is TGTGCCAGCAGCTTGGGACACTATGGCTACACCTTC. Translating it yields CASSLGHYGYTF.